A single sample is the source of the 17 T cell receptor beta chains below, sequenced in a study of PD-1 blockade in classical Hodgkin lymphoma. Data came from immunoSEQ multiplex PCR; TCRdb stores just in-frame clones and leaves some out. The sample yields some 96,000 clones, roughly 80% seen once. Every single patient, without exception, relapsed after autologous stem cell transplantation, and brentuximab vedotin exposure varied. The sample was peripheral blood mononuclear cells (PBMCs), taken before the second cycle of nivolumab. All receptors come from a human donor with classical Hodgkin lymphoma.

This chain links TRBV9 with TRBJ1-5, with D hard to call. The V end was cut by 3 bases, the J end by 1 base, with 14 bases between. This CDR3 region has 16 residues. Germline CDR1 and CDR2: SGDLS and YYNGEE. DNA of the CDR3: TGTGCCAGCAGCGACGCACGGATTGAGAGCAATCAGCCCCAGCATTTT. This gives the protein CASSDARIESNQPQHF.

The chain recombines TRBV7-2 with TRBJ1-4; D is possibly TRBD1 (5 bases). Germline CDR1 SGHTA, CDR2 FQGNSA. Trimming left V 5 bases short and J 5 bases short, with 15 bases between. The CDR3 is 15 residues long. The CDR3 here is CASSPRAWGNEKLFF. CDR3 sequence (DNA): TGTGCCAGCAGCCCCCGTGCCTGGGGCAATGAAAAACTGTTTTTT.

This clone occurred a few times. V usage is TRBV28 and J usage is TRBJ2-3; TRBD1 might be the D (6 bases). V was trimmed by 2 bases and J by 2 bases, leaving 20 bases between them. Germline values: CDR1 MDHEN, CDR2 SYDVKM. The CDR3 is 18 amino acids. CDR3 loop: CASSLQRPGVGNTDTQYF. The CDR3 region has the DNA TGTGCCAGCAGTTTACAGCGACCAGGGGTTGGGAACACAGATACGCAGTATTTT. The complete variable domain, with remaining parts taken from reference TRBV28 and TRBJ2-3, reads DVKVTQSSRYLVKRTGEKVFLECVQDMDHENMFWYRQDPGLGLRLIYFSYDVKMKEKGDIPEGYSVSREKKERFSLILESASTNQTSMYLCASSLQRPGVGNTDTQYFGPGTRLTVL.

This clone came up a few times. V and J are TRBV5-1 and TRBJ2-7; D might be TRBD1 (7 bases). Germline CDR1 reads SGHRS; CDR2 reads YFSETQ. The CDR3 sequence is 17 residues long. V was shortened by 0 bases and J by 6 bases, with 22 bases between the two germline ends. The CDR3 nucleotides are TGCGCCAGCAGCTTGGGGGGCCCCCGATCAGGGGGGCCCGAGCAGTACTTC. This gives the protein CASSLGGPRSGGPEQYF.

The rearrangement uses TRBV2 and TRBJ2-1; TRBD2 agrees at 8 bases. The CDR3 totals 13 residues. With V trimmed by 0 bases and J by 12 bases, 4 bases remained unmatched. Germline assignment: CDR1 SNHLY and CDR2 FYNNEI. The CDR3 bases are TGTGCCAGCAGTGAAGCTGGGGCGGGAGGGCAGTTCTTC. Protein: CASSEAGAGGQFF.

The CDR3: CASSLGPSGSSDTQYF. The CDR3 DNA reads TGCGCCAGCAGCTTGGGGCCTAGCGGGAGCTCAGATACGCAGTATTTT. The V call is TRBV5-1, the J call TRBJ2-3; 10 nucleotides line up with TRBD2. There are 16 residues in the CDR3. Per the germline V gene, CDR1 is SGHRS and CDR2 is YFSETQ. Germline trimming cut 0 bases from V and 4 bases from J; bases unmatched to any gene: 5.

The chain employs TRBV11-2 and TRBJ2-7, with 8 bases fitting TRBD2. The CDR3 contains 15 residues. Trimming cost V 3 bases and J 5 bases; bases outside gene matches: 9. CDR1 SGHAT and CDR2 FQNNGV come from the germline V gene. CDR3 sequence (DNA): TGTGCCAGCAGCTTCCTACCCTTTAGCGGGGACGAGCAGTACTTC. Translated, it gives CASSFLPFSGDEQYF.

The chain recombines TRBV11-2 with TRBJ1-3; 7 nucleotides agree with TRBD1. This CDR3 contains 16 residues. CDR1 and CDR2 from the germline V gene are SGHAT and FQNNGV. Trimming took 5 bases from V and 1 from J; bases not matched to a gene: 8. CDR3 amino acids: CASSPADRRSGNTIYF. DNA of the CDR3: TGTGCCAGCAGCCCCGCGGACAGGAGGTCTGGAAACACCATATATTTT. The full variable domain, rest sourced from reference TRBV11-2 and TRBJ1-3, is EAGVAQSPRYKIIEKRQSVAFWCNPISGHATLYWYQQILGQGPKLLIQFQNNGVVDDSQLPKDRFSAERLKGVDSTLKIQPAKLEDSAVYLCASSPADRRSGNTIYFGEGSWLTVV.

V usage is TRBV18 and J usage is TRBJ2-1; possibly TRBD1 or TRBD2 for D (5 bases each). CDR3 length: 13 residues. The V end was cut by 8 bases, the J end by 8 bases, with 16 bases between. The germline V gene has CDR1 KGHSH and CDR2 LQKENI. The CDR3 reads CASNTVVGDEQFF. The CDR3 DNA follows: TGTGCCAGCAATACCGTGGTGGGGGATGAGCAGTTCTTC.

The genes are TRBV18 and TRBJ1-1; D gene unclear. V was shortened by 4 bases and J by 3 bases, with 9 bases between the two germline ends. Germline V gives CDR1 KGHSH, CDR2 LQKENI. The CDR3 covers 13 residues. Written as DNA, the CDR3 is TGTGCCAGCTCACTGACGGTGGACACTGAAGCTTTCTTT. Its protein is CASSLTVDTEAFF.

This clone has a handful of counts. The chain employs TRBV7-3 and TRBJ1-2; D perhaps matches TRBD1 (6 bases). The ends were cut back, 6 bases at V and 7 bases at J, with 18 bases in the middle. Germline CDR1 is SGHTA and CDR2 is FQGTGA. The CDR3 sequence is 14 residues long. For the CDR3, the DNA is TGTGCCAGCAGGCTTTACGGGGGGCGATTTGGCTACACCTTC. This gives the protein CASRLYGGRFGYTF.

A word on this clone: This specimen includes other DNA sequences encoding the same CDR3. The CDR3 is CASSLGGTYEQYF. CDR3 DNA: TGCGCCAGCAGCTTGGGCGGTACCTACGAGCAGTACTTC. The chain couples TRBV5-1 to TRBJ2-7; D not resolved. The CDR3 consists of 13 residues. Germline CDR1 SGHRS, CDR2 YFSETQ. Trimming removed 0 bases from V and 2 bases from J, with 6 bases in between.

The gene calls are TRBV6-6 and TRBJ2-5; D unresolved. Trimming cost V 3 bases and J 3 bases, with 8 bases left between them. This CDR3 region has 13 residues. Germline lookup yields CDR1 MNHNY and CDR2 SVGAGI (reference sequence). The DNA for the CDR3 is TGTGCCAGCAGTTATCCGGCGGAAGAGACCCAGTACTTC. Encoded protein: CASSYPAEETQYF.

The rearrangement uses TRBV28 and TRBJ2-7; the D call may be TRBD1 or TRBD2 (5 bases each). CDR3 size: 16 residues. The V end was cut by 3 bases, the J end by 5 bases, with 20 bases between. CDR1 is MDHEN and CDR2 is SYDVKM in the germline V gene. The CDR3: CASSLILEGTGNEQYF. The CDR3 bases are TGTGCCAGCAGTTTGATCCTAGAGGGGACCGGTAACGAGCAGTACTTC.

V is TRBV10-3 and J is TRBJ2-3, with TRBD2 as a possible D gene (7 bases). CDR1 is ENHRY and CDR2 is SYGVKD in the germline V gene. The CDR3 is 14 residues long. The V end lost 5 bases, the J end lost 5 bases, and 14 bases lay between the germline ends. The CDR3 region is CAISPGAGVDTQYF. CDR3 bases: TGTGCCATCAGTCCGGGGGCGGGGGTAGATACGCAGTATTTT.

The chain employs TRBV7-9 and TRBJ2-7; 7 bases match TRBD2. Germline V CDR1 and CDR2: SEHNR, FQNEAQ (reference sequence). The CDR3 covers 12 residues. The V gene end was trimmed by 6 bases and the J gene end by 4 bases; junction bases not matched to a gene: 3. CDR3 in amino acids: CASSWDYYEQYF. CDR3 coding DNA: TGTGCCAGCAGTTGGGACTATTACGAGCAGTACTTC.

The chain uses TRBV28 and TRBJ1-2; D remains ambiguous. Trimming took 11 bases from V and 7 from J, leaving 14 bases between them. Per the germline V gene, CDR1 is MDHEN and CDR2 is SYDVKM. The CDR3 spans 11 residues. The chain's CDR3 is CAGGYLGGYTF. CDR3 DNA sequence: TGTGCCGGAGGGTATTTGGGTGGCTACACCTTC.